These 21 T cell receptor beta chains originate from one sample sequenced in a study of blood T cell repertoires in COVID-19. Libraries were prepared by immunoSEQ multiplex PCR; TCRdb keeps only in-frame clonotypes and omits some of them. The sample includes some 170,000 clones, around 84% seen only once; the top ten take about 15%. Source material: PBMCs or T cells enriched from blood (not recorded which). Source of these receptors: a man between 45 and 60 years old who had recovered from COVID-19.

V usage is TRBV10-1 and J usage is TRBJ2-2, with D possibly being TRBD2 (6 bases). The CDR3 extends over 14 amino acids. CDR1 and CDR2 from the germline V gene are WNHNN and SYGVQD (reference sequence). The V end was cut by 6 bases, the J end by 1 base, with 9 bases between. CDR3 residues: CASSRDWNTGELFF. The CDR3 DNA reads TGCGCCAGCAGCCGGGACTGGAACACCGGGGAGCTGTTTTTT.

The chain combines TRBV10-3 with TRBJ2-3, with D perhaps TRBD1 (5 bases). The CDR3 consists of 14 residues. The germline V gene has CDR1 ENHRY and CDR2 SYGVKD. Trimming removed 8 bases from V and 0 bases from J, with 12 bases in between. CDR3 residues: CAIGAQGSTDTQYF. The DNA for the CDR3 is TGTGCCATCGGGGCCCAGGGAAGCACAGATACGCAGTATTTT.

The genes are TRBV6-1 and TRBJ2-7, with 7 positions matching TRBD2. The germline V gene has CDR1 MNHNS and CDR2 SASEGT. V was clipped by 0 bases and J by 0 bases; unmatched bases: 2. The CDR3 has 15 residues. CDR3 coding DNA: TGTGCCAGCAGTGAAGCCGCGGGGGTCTCCTACGAGCAGTACTTC. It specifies CASSEAAGVSYEQYF.

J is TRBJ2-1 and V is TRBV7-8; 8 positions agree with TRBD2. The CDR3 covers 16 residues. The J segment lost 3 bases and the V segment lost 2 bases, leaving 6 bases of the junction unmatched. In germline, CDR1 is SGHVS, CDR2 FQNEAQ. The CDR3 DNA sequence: TGTGCCAGCAGCTTAAGTACGGGGGGGAGCTACAATGAGCAGTTCTTC. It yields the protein CASSLSTGGSYNEQFF.

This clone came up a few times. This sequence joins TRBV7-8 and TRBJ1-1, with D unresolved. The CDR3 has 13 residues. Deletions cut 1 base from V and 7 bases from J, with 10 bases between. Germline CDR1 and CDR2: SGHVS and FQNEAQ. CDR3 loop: CASSLDRGREAFF. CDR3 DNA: TGTGCCAGCAGCTTAGACCGGGGTCGTGAAGCTTTCTTT.

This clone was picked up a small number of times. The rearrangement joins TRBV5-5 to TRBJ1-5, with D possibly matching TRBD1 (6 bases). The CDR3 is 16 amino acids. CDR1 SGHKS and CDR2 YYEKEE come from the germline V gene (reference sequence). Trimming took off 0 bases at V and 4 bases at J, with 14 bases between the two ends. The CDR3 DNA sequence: TGTGCCAGCAGCTTGGTTCCAGGGGTTGGGAATCAGCCCCAGCATTTT. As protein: CASSLVPGVGNQPQHF.

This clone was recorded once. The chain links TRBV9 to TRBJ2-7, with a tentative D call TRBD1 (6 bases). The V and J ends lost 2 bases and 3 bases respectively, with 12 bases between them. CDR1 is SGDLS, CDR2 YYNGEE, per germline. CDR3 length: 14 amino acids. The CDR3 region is CASSVRDTDYEQYF. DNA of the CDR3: TGTGCCAGCAGCGTCCGGGACACGGACTACGAGCAGTACTTC.

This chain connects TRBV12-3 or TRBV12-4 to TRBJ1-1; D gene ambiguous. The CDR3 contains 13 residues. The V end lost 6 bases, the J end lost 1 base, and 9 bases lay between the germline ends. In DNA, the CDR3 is TGTGCCAGCAGCTGGACTGAGAACACTGAAGCTTTCTTT. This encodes CASSWTENTEAFF.

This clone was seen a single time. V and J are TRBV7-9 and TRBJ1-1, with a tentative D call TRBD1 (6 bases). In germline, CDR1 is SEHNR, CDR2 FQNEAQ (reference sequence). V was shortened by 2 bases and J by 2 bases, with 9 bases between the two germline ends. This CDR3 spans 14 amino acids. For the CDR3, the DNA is TGTGCCAGCAGCTTAACAGGGATTAACACTGAAGCTTTCTTT. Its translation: CASSLTGINTEAFF. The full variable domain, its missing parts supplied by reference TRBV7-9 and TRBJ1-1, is DTGVSQNPRHKITKRGQNVTFRCDPISEHNRLYWYRQTLGQGPEFLTYFQNEAQLEKSRLLSDRFSAERPKGSFSTLEIQRTEQGDSAMYLCASSLTGINTEAFFGQGTRLTVV.

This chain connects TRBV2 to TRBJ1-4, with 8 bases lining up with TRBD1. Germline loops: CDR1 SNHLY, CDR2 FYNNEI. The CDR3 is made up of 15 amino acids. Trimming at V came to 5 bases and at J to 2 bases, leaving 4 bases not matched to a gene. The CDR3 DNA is TGTGCCAGCAGTTACGGACAGGGTACTAATGAAAAACTGTTTTTT. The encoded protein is CASSYGQGTNEKLFF.

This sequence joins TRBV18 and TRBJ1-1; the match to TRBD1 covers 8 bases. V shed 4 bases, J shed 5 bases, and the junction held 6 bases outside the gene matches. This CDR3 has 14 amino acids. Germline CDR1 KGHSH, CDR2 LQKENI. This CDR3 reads CASSQGQGGTEAFF. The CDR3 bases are TGTGCCAGCTCACAAGGACAGGGCGGAACTGAAGCTTTCTTT.

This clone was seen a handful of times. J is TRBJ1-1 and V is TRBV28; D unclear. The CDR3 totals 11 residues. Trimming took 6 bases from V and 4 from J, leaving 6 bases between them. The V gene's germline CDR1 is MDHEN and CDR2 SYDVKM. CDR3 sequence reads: CASRLLTEAFF. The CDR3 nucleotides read TGTGCCAGCAGGCTACTCACTGAAGCTTTCTTT.

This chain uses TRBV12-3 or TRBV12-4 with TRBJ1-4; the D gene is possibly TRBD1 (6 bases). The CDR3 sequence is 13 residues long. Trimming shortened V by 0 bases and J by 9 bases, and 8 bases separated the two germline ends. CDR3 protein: CASSLAQGQKLFF. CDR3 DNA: TGTGCCAGCAGTTTAGCACAGGGCCAAAAACTGTTTTTT.

This CDR3 reads CASSQEGGGRGETQYF. In nucleotides, the CDR3 is TGCGCCAGCAGCCAAGAGGGCGGGGGTAGGGGGGAGACCCAGTACTTC. This rearrangement joins TRBV4-1 to TRBJ2-5; D is perhaps TRBD2 (7 bases). With 0 bases removed from V and 5 bases from J, the gap between germline ends came to 16 bases. This CDR3 has 16 amino acids. Germline CDR1 and CDR2: MGHRA and YSYEKL.

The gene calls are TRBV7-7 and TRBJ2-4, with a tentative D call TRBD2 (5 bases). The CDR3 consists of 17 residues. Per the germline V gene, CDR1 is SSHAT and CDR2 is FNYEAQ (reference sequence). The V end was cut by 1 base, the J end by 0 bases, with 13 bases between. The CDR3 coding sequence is TGTGCCAGCAGCTTAGAACCCCCGGGGATAGCCAAAAACATTCAGTACTTC. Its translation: CASSLEPPGIAKNIQYF.

The CDR3 DNA reads TGCAGTGCTAGTGGACAGGGTTGGGTGTTTTTT. Protein: CSASGQGWVFF. The chain is built from TRBV20-1 and TRBJ1-4, with TRBD1 identical over 8 bases. The CDR3 covers 11 residues. V trimming: 3 bases; J trimming: 15 bases; junction bases outside the gene matches: 6. Germline V lookup: CDR1 DFQATT, CDR2 SNEGSKA (reference sequence).

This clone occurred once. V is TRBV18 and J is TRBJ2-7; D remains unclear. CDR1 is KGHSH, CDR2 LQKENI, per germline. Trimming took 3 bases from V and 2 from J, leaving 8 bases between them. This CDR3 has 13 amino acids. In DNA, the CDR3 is TGTGCCAGCTCACCCCAGGAAACCTACGAGCAGTACTTC. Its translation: CASSPQETYEQYF.

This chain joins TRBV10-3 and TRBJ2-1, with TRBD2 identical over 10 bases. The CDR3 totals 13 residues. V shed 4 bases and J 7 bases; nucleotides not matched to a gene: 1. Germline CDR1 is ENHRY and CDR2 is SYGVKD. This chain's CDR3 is CAISGTSGNEQFF. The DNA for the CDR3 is TGTGCCATCAGTGGGACTAGCGGAAATGAGCAGTTCTTC.

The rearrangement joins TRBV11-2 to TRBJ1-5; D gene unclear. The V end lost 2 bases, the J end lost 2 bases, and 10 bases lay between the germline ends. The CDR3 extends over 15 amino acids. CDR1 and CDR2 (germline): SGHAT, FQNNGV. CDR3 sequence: CASSLTLGGNQPQHF. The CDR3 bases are TGTGCCAGCAGCTTAACCCTGGGAGGCAATCAGCCCCAGCATTTT.

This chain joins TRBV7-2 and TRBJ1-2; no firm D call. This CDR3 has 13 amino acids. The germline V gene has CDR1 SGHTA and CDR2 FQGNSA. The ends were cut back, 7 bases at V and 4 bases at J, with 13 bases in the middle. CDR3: CASTNRGSYGYTF. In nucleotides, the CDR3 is TGTGCCAGCACGAACCGAGGGTCCTATGGCTACACCTTC.

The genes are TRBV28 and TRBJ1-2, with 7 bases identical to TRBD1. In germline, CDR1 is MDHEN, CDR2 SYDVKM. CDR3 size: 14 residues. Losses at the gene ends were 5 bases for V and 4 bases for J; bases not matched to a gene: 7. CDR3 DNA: TGTGCCAGCAGTCCTCGACAGGGCAGCTATGGCTACACCTTC. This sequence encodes CASSPRQGSYGYTF.